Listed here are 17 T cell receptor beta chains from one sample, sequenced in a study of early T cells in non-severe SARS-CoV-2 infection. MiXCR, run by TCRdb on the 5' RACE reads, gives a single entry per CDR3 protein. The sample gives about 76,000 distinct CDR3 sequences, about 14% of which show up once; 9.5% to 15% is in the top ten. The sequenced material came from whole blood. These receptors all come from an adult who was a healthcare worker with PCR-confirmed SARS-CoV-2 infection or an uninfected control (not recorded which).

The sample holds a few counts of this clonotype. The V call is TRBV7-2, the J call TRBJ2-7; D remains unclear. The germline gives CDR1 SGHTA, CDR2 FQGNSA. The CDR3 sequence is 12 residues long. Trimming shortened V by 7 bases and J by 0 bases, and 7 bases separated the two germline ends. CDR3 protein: CASTFNSYEQYF. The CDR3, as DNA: TGTGCCAGCACCTTCAACTCCTACGAGCAGTACTTC.

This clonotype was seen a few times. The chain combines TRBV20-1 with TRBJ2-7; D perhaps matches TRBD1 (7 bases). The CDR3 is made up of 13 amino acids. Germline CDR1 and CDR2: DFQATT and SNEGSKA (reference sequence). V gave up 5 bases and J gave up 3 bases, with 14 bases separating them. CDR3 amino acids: CSAGYQGGYEQYF. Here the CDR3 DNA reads TGCAGTGCTGGCTACCAGGGGGGCTACGAGCAGTACTTC.

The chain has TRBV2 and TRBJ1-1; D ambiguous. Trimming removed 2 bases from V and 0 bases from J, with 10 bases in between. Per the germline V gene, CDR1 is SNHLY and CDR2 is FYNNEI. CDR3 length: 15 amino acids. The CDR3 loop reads CASSELTSMNTEAFF. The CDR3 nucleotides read TGTGCCAGCAGTGAATTAACCAGCATGAACACTGAAGCTTTCTTT. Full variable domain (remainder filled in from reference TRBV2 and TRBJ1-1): EPEVTQTPSHQVTQMGQEVILRCVPISNHLYFYWYRQILGQKVEFLVSFYNNEISEKSEIFDDQFSVERPDGSNFTLKIRSTKLEDSAMYFCASSELTSMNTEAFFGQGTRLTVV.

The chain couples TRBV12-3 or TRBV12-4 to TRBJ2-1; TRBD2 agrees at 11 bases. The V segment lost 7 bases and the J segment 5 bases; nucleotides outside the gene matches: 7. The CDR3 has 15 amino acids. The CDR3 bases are TGTGCCAGCAACCCGACTAGCGGGAACCACAATGAGCAGTTCTTC. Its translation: CASNPTSGNHNEQFF.

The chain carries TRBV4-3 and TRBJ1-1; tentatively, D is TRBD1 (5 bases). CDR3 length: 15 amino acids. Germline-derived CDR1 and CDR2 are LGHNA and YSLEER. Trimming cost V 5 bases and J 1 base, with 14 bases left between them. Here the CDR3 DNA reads TGCGCCAGCAGCAACGAAGGACAATGGAACACTGAAGCTTTCTTT. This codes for CASSNEGQWNTEAFF.

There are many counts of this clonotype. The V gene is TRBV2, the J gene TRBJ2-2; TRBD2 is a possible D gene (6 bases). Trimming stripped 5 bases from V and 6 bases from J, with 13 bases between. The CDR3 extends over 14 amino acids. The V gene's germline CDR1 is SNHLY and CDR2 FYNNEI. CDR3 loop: CASSRGFSSGELFF. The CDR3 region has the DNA TGTGCCAGCAGTCGGGGGTTCAGTTCCGGGGAGCTGTTTTTT. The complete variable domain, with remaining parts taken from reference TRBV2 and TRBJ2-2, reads EPEVTQTPSHQVTQMGQEVILRCVPISNHLYFYWYRQILGQKVEFLVSFYNNEISEKSEIFDDQFSVERPDGSNFTLKIRSTKLEDSAMYFCASSRGFSSGELFFGEGSRLTVL.

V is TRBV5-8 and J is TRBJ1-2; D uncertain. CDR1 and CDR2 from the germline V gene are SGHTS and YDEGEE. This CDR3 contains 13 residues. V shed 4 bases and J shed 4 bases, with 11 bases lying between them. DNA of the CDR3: TGTGCCAGCAGCCGCGGGGAGGGCTATGGCTACACCTTC. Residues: CASSRGEGYGYTF.

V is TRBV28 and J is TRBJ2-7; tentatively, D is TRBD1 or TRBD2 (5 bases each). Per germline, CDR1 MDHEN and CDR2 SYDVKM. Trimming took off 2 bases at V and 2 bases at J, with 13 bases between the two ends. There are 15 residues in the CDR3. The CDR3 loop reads CASSLIGTAAYEQYF. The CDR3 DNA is TGTGCCAGCAGTTTAATAGGGACCGCGGCCTACGAGCAGTACTTC.

CDR3 sequence: CASSLVRDKRNTIYF. The CDR3 DNA follows: TGTGCCAGCAGCTTAGTTCGGGACAAAAGAAACACCATATATTTT. V usage is TRBV7-9 and J usage is TRBJ1-3, with TRBD1 as a possible D gene (6 bases). The ends were cut back, 1 base at V and 5 bases at J, with 12 bases in the middle. The CDR3 is 15 residues long. Germline loops: CDR1 SEHNR, CDR2 FQNEAQ (reference sequence).

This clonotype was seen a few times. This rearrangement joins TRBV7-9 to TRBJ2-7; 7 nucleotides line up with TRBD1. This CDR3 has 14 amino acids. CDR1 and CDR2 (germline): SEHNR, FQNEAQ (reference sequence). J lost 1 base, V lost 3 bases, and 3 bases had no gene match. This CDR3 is CASSFGTVSYEQYF. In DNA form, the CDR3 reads TGTGCCAGCAGCTTTGGGACAGTTTCCTACGAGCAGTACTTC.

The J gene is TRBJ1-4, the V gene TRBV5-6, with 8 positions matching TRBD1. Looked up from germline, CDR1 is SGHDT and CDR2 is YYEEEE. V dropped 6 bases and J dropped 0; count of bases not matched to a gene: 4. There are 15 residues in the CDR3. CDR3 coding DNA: TGTGCCAGCAACTTACAGGGGGCAACTAATGAAAAACTGTTTTTT. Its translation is CASNLQGATNEKLFF.

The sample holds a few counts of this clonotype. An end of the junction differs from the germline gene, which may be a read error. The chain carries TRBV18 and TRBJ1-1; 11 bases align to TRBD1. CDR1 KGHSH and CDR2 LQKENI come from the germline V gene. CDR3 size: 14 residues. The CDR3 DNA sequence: TGTGCCAGCTCGTACAACGGACAGGGGGCTGAGGCTTTCTTT. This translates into CASSYNGQGAEAFF.

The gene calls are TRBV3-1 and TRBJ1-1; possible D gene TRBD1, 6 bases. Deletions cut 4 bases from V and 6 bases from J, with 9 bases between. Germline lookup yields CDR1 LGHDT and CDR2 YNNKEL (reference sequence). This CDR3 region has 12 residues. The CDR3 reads CASSRGAAEAFF. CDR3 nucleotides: TGTGCCAGCAGCCGGGGGGCGGCTGAAGCTTTCTTT.

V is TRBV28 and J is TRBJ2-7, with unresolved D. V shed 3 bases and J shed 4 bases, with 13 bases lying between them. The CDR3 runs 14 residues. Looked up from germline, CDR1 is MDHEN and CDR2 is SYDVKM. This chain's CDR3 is CASSLADTTYEQYF. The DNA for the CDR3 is TGTGCCAGCAGTTTGGCAGACACAACTTACGAGCAGTACTTC.

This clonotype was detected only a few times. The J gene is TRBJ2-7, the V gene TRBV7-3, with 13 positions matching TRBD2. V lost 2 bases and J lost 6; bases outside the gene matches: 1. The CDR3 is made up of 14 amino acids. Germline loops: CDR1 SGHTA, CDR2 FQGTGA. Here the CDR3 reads CASSLGLAGAEQYF. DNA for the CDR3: TGTGCCAGCAGCTTAGGACTAGCGGGAGCCGAGCAGTACTTC.

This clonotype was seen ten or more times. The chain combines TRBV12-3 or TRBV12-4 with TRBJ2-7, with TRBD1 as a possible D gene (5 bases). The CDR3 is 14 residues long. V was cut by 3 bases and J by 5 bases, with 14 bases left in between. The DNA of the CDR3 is TGTGCCAGCAGTTTGGGCACAGGTTACCACGAGCAGTACTTC. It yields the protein CASSLGTGYHEQYF.

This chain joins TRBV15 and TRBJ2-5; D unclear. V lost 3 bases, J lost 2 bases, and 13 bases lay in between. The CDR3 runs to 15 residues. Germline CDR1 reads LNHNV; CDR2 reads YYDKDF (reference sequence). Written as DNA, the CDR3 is TGTGCCACCAGCAGCTCTCCCGTACAGCAAGAGACCCAGTACTTC. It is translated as CATSSSPVQQETQYF.